One sample yielded the 29 T cell receptor beta chains listed below, sequenced in a study of beta chain features in type 1 diabetes. Findings and caveats of the study: Moderate yet significant TCRB CDR3 shortening was seen in Type 1 diabetes patients in all four CD4+ subsets.

The investigators reverse transcribed all of the isolated RNA, so they sequenced expressed TCRB transcripts. Sequencing was performed with immunoSEQ multiplex PCR; in TCRdb, only in-frame clones are kept and a portion is missing. Among around 180,000 clones listed, approximately 7.9% were seen once. These receptors' targets are unknown. Sequenced: central memory CD4+ T cells from blood. The receptors originated from a man between 18 and 29 years old with type 1 diabetes.

The chain uses TRBV7-2 and TRBJ2-7, with a tentative D call TRBD1 (6 bases). Germline CDR1 is SGHTA and CDR2 is FQGNSA. V gave up 1 base and J gave up 8 bases, with 9 bases separating them. This CDR3 has 12 residues. The CDR3 here is CASSLGQAKQYF. In DNA form, the CDR3 reads TGTGCCAGCAGCTTAGGACAGGCGAAGCAGTACTTC.

The chain is built from TRBV7-2 and TRBJ2-1, with 7 bases fitting TRBD2. The CDR3 runs to 15 residues. Looked up from germline, CDR1 is SGHTA and CDR2 is FQGNSA. Unmatched junction bases numbered 6, after V lost 1 base and J lost 6 bases. The CDR3 protein is CASSLVGLVANEQFF. The DNA of the CDR3 is TGTGCCAGCAGCTTAGTAGGACTAGTTGCCAATGAGCAGTTCTTC. Drawing the rest from reference TRBV7-2 and TRBJ2-1, the complete variable domain is GAGVSQSPSNKVTEKGKDVELRCDPISGHTALYWYRQSLGQGLEFLIYFQGNSAPDKSGLPSDRFSAERTGGSVSTLTIQRTQQEDSAVYLCASSLVGLVANEQFFGPGTRLTVL.

The chain carries TRBV7-8 and TRBJ2-2; 10 nucleotides line up with TRBD1. The CDR3 loop spans 16 amino acids. Germline-derived CDR1 and CDR2 are SGHVS and FQNEAQ. V was pared by 5 bases and J by 5 bases, with 8 bases of the junction left unmatched. CDR3 sequence: CASSPRQGAWTGELFF. DNA of the CDR3: TGTGCCAGCAGCCCTCGACAGGGGGCTTGGACCGGGGAGCTGTTTTTT.

A few counts support this clone. The chain has TRBV9 and TRBJ2-5; TRBD2 matches 15 bases. Germline CDR1 reads SGDLS; CDR2 reads YYNGEE. The CDR3 spans 16 residues. The V gene end was trimmed by 2 bases and the J gene end by 4 bases; junction bases not matched to a gene: 3. CDR3 region: CASSVLGLAGGETQYF. Here the CDR3 DNA reads TGTGCCAGCAGCGTCCTGGGACTAGCGGGAGGAGAGACCCAGTACTTC.

This clone has just a few counts. The chain links TRBV9 to TRBJ1-5; D remains unclear. The germline V gene has CDR1 SGDLS and CDR2 YYNGEE. V was clipped by 9 bases and J by 4 bases, with 17 bases between them. This CDR3 is 14 amino acids long. CDR3 residues: CAKPPGGKNQPQHF. The DNA for the CDR3 is TGTGCCAAACCCCCAGGAGGGAAGAATCAGCCCCAGCATTTT.

J is TRBJ2-2 and V is TRBV5-1; TRBD1 aligns across 9 bases. V lost 4 bases to trimming and J lost 9 bases; unmatched junction nucleotides: 4. The germline V gene encodes CDR1 SGHRS and CDR2 YFSETQ. The CDR3 runs to 13 residues. CDR3 bases: TGCGCCAGCAGCCTACAGGGGGCGAGGGAGCTGTTTTTT. This translates into CASSLQGARELFF.

The chain couples TRBV5-5 to TRBJ2-3, with D unclear. The CDR3 length is 12 residues. The germline V and J ends were trimmed by 4 bases and 6 bases, with 9 bases remaining between them. Germline values: CDR1 SGHKS, CDR2 YYEKEE (reference sequence). CDR3: CASSRPRDTQYF. CDR3 bases: TGTGCCAGCAGCCGACCGCGGGATACGCAGTATTTT.

The chain carries TRBV2 and TRBJ2-1; 10 bases are shared with TRBD1. Germline V lookup: CDR1 SNHLY, CDR2 FYNNEI. Trimming cost V 6 bases and J 5 bases; bases outside gene matches: 4. The CDR3 spans 14 residues. The CDR3 DNA reads as TGTGCCAGCAGGATAGGGACAGGGGACAATGAGCAGTTCTTC. Protein: CASRIGTGDNEQFF.

The rearrangement joins TRBV2 to TRBJ1-1; 8 nucleotides line up with TRBD1. The J segment lost 7 bases and the V segment lost 4 bases, leaving 8 bases of the junction unmatched. The CDR3 extends over 14 amino acids. Germline loops: CDR1 SNHLY, CDR2 FYNNEI. The CDR3 nucleotides are TGTGCCAGCAGTGCCCGGACAGGGAGGGGTGAAGCTTTCTTT. Its protein product is CASSARTGRGEAFF.

This chain links TRBV7-8 with TRBJ2-1, with 8 positions matching TRBD1. The CDR3 has 16 amino acids. V lost 4 bases to trimming and J lost 4 bases; unmatched junction nucleotides: 9. Per the germline V gene, CDR1 is SGHVS and CDR2 is FQNEAQ. This CDR3 is CASSSTAGQGYNEQFF. CDR3 bases: TGTGCCAGCAGCTCCACCGCCGGACAGGGATACAATGAGCAGTTCTTC.

A few counts support this clone. This sequence joins TRBV18 and TRBJ2-5; 12 bases are a match to TRBD2. V lost 1 base to trimming and J lost 4 bases; unmatched junction nucleotides: 7. Germline assignment: CDR1 KGHSH and CDR2 LQKENI. The CDR3 spans 17 residues. The CDR3 DNA follows: TGTGCCAGCTCACCACAGGGAAGACTAGCGGGAGTAGAGACCCAGTACTTC. Its protein is CASSPQGRLAGVETQYF.

The J gene is TRBJ1-2, the V gene TRBV29-1; a weak D match, TRBD1 (5 bases). The CDR3 has 15 amino acids. V lost 0 bases to trimming and J lost 8 bases, with 19 bases between them. From germline, CDR1 is SQVTM and CDR2 ANQGSEA. The CDR3 sequence is CSVEDQSRQGGGYTF. The CDR3 nucleotides read TGCAGCGTTGAAGATCAATCACGGCAGGGAGGCGGCTACACCTTC.

The chain joins TRBV6-6 to TRBJ2-1, with 10 bases matching TRBD2. J was trimmed by 6 bases and V by 6 bases; bases with no gene match: 11. The CDR3 runs to 16 residues. The germline CDR1 and CDR2 sequences are MNHNY and SVGAGI (reference sequence). The CDR3 bases are TGTGCCAGCAGCCTCGATCTAGCGGGGGCTGGCAATGAGCAGTTCTTC. As protein: CASSLDLAGAGNEQFF.

This clone has a handful of counts. The chain couples TRBV11-2 to TRBJ2-1; TRBD2 aligns across 8 bases. CDR3 length: 18 amino acids. Trimming at V came to 0 bases and at J to 2 bases, leaving 9 bases not matched to a gene. Germline CDR1 is SGHAT and CDR2 is FQNNGV. CDR3 amino acids: CASSLDQSGSAAYNEQFF. CDR3 in DNA: TGTGCCAGCAGCTTAGATCAAAGCGGGAGCGCAGCCTACAATGAGCAGTTCTTC.

This clone was seen a handful of times. The chain employs TRBV5-1 and TRBJ2-1; 9 bases map to TRBD2. The CDR3 spans 16 residues. Per germline, CDR1 SGHRS and CDR2 YFSETQ. The J segment lost 8 bases and the V segment lost 1 base, leaving 10 bases of the junction unmatched. The DNA of the CDR3 is TGCGCCAGCAGCTTGTCCCTAGCGGGACCCGCCGATGAGCAGTTCTTC. This translates into CASSLSLAGPADEQFF.

This clone came up a few times. The rearrangement links TRBV30 to TRBJ2-7; TRBD2 is a possible D gene (5 bases). V lost 2 bases and J 6 bases, leaving 14 bases between the germline ends. This CDR3 comprises 13 residues. Germline CDR1 reads GTSNPN; CDR2 reads SVGIG (reference sequence). The DNA of the CDR3 is TGTGCCTGGAGTTTCGGGGAATGGGGCGAGCAGTACTTC. Its translation is CAWSFGEWGEQYF.

V and J are TRBV6-1 and TRBJ2-3, with a possible D match to TRBD1 (6 bases). The germline V and J ends were trimmed by 3 bases and 1 base, with 14 bases remaining between them. Germline V gene sequence: CDR1 MNHNS, CDR2 SASEGT. The CDR3 is 16 amino acids. CDR3 residues: CASSDSRQVRTDTQYF. DNA of the CDR3: TGTGCCAGCAGTGATTCGAGACAGGTCCGCACAGATACGCAGTATTTT.

This clone was counted many times. The V gene is TRBV7-2, the J gene TRBJ2-2; TRBD1 aligns across 7 bases. With V trimmed by 5 bases and J by 4 bases, 7 bases remained unmatched. The CDR3 is 15 amino acids. Germline-derived CDR1 and CDR2 are SGHTA and FQGNSA. The CDR3 sequence: CASSPWDRFTGELFF. For the CDR3, the DNA is TGTGCCAGCAGCCCATGGGACAGATTCACCGGGGAGCTGTTTTTT.

This clone was recorded a few times. The J gene is TRBJ2-7, the V gene TRBV27; a weak D match, TRBD2 (5 bases). Trimming shortened V by 2 bases and J by 4 bases, and 9 bases separated the two germline ends. Germline CDR1 MNHEY, CDR2 SMNVEV (reference sequence). The CDR3 is 13 amino acids. CDR3 DNA: TGTGCCAGCAGTTTAGGCAGGAGGTACGAGCAGTACTTC. This codes for CASSLGRRYEQYF.

This clone came up a few times. This CDR3 reads CASSQRGGGSYEQYF. The CDR3, as DNA: TGCGCCAGCAGCCAGCGGGGTGGAGGATCCTACGAGCAGTACTTC. V and J are TRBV5-1 and TRBJ2-7; 7 positions agree with TRBD2. This CDR3 is built from 15 residues. V was pared by 4 bases and J by 1 base, with 8 bases of the junction left unmatched. Germline V gives CDR1 SGHRS, CDR2 YFSETQ.

This chain connects TRBV30 to TRBJ2-6; D not certain. There are 19 residues in the CDR3. Germline V CDR1 and CDR2: GTSNPN, SVGIG (reference sequence). Trimming took off 4 bases at V and 1 base at J, with 23 bases between the two ends. The CDR3 coding sequence is TGTGCCTGGACCCTCCCCCCAGCAGGCATGACGTCTGGGGCCAACGTCCTGACTTTC. The encoded protein is CAWTLPPAGMTSGANVLTF.

At least ten counts were recorded for this clone. This chain joins TRBV28 and TRBJ2-5; the match to TRBD1 covers 7 bases. J lost 5 bases, V lost 5 bases, and 8 bases had no gene match. The CDR3 runs to 14 residues. Per the germline V gene, CDR1 is MDHEN and CDR2 is SYDVKM. Here the CDR3 DNA reads TGTGCCAGCAGTCCGGGACAGAGTATTGAGACCCAGTACTTC. Translating it yields CASSPGQSIETQYF.

In the case of this clone: This sample includes further DNA sequences coding for the same CDR3. V usage is TRBV30 and J usage is TRBJ2-3; 7 bases are shared with TRBD2. The CDR3 runs to 12 residues. Trimming removed 3 bases from V and 6 bases from J; junction bases left unmatched: 3. Per the germline V gene, CDR1 is GTSNPN and CDR2 is SVGIG (reference sequence). CDR3 in amino acids: CAWSPGGDTQYF. CDR3 sequence (DNA): TGTGCCTGGAGCCCCGGGGGGGATACGCAGTATTTT.

The sample holds a few counts of this clone. The chain is built from TRBV9 and TRBJ1-2; the D is unclear. V was trimmed by 3 bases and J by 6 bases, leaving 9 bases between them. CDR1 and CDR2 (germline): SGDLS, YYNGEE. The CDR3 totals 12 residues. The CDR3 coding sequence is TGTGCCAGCAGCGCTCTACGGGATGGCTACACCTTC. Protein: CASSALRDGYTF.

This clone was seen more than once but under ten times. The genes are TRBV5-1 and TRBJ1-1; TRBD1 matches at 7 bases. CDR3 length: 14 amino acids. V dropped 2 bases and J dropped 7; count of bases not matched to a gene: 8. Germline loops: CDR1 SGHRS, CDR2 YFSETQ. This CDR3 reads CASSFDRASIEAFF. CDR3 nucleotide sequence: TGCGCCAGCAGCTTCGACAGGGCCTCGATTGAAGCTTTCTTT.

For the CDR3, the DNA is TGTGCCATCAGCCCAAACACAGATACGCAGTATTTT. Protein product: CAISPNTDTQYF. The V call is TRBV10-3, the J call TRBJ2-3; no definite D call. Germline V gene data show CDR1 as ENHRY and CDR2 as SYGVKD. This CDR3 comprises 12 residues. Trimming took off 6 bases at V and 2 bases at J, with 6 bases between the two ends.

The chain carries TRBV5-6 and TRBJ2-3; 9 bases match TRBD1. The germline gives CDR1 SGHDT, CDR2 YYEEEE. CDR3 length: 15 amino acids. V lost 4 bases to trimming and J lost 0 bases; unmatched junction nucleotides: 3. CDR3 in amino acids: CASSPGQGSTDTQYF. The CDR3, as DNA: TGTGCCAGCAGCCCGGGACAGGGAAGCACAGATACGCAGTATTTT.

This rearrangement joins TRBV18 to TRBJ2-7; possible D gene TRBD1, 6 bases. This CDR3 has 14 amino acids. Trimming took off 3 bases at V and 6 bases at J, with 15 bases between the two ends. Germline V gene data show CDR1 as KGHSH and CDR2 as LQKENI. The CDR3, as DNA: TGTGCCAGCTCACCTGTTGACAGGTACGGCGAGCAGTACTTC. Translating gives CASSPVDRYGEQYF. The variable domain in full, with the rest retrieved from reference TRBV18 and TRBJ2-7, is NAGVMQNPRHLVRRRGQEARLRCSPMKGHSHVYWYRQLPEEGLKFMVYLQKENIIDESGMPKERFSAEFPKEGPSILRIQQVVRGDSAAYFCASSPVDRYGEQYFGPGTRLTVT.

This clone was seen a few times. The chain recombines TRBV7-6 with TRBJ2-5; no firm D call. The CDR3 runs 11 residues. The V gene lost 5 bases and the J gene lost 2 bases, with 3 bases spanning the gap. The germline V gene has CDR1 SGHVS and CDR2 FNYEAQ. The DNA of the CDR3 is TGTGCCAGCAGCGCGCAAGAGACCCAGTACTTC. Residues: CASSAQETQYF.